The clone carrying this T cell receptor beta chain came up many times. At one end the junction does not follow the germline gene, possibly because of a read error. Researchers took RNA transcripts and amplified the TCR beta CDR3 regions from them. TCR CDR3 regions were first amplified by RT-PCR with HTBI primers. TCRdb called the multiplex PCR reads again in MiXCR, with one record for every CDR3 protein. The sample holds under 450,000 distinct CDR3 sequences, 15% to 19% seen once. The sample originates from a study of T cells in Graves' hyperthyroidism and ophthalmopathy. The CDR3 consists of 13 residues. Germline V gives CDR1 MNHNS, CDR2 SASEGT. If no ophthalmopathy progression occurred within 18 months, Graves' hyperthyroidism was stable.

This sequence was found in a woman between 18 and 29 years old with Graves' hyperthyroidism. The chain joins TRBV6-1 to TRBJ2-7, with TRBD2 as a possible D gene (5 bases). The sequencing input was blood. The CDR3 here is CASRDSATYEQYF. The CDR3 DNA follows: TGTGCCAGCCGTGATAGCGCCACCTACGAGCAGTACTTC.